The T cell receptor beta chain under discussion was sequenced for a study of cytomegalovirus exposure and HLA in healthy donors. A multiplex PCR was run with 60 Vbeta primers and 13 Jbeta primers. Original processing notes: It was a later analysis that counted around 85 million unique TCR beta chains, of which approximately 11 million were shared. Libraries were prepared by immunoSEQ multiplex PCR; TCRdb keeps only in-frame clonotypes and omits some of them. V, J and clone size derive from that table, while D and trimming were established from the DNA sequence. The table includes tens of thousands of clones, around 80% detected once. The germline gives CDR1 DFQATT, CDR2 SNEGSKA (reference sequence). The germline V and J ends were trimmed by 0 bases and 15 bases, with 12 bases remaining between them. This CDR3 has 11 residues. For this clone: Its antigen is not identified.

Study observations and caveats: Among TCR sequences, most were rare, though some public TCRs appeared in many donors. With later analysis, a missense DCLRE1C variant became linked to TCR beta V- and J-gene trimming.

This sequence originates from a man aged 50-59 years in good health and CMV-seropositive. The source material was PBMCs. V usage is TRBV20-1 and J usage is TRBJ2-1; D is unclear. The CDR3 is CSARDRALLFF. In DNA form, the CDR3 reads TGCAGTGCTAGAGATCGAGCGCTACTGTTCTTC.